What follows are 21 T cell receptor beta chains derived from one specimen sequenced in a study of T cell changes during pregnancy in multiple sclerosis. Repertoires were generated with immunoSEQ multiplex PCR, while TCRdb's copy carries only in-frame clones and drops some. Here the sample spans tens of thousands of clones, roughly 91% being singletons. The specimen was peripheral blood, collected in the first trimester of pregnancy. These receptors were taken from a female donor with multiple sclerosis, enrolled in a pregnancy study.

This chain uses TRBV19 with TRBJ1-5, with 8 bases fitting TRBD1. Germline CDR1 is LNHDA and CDR2 is SQIVND (reference sequence). This CDR3 is built from 16 residues. The trim removed 1 base at V and 3 bases at J, leaving 5 bases unmatched. CDR3 sequence: CASSIGRDRNNQPQHF. CDR3 bases: TGTGCCAGTAGTATAGGCAGGGACAGGAACAATCAGCCCCAGCATTTT.

The V gene is TRBV7-9, the J gene TRBJ2-6; D gene uncertain. CDR3 length: 14 residues. Germline CDR1 reads SEHNR; CDR2 reads FQNEAQ (reference sequence). V lost 1 base to trimming and J lost 8 bases, with 9 bases between them. The CDR3 DNA is TGTGCCAGCAGCTTAGAGACAAGAACCAACGTCCTGACTTTC. Translation gives CASSLETRTNVLTF.

This clone was found once. The V gene is TRBV19, the J gene TRBJ2-1; 13 bases are shared with TRBD2. The junction had 5 bases not matched to a gene; V was cut back by 5 bases and J by 7 bases. CDR3 length: 15 residues. Germline assignment: CDR1 LNHDA and CDR2 SQIVND (reference sequence). CDR3 nucleotides: TGTGCCAGTAGTGAACTAGCGGGGGGGCCGAATGAGCAGTTCTTC. Protein product: CASSELAGGPNEQFF.

The chain links TRBV21-1 to TRBJ2-2; the table's D call TRBD1 went unverified against the DNA. TRBV21-1 is termed a pseudogene. The CDR3 is 15 residues long. The CDR3 here is CASIIDRGLTGELFF. CDR3 coding DNA: TGTGCCAGCATCATTGACAGGGGTCTGACCGGGGAGCTGTTTTTT.

The DNA of the CDR3 is TGTGCCAGCAGTTTTGTTGTGCAGATAGAGGGGACAGGGGGTGAAAAACTGTTTTTT. The encoded protein is CASSFVVQIEGTGGEKLFF. The V gene is TRBV28, the J gene TRBJ1-4; 11 nucleotides align to TRBD1. The V and J ends lost 3 bases and 7 bases, in that order; junction bases with no gene match: 16. This CDR3 is 19 amino acids long. Per the germline V gene, CDR1 is MDHEN and CDR2 is SYDVKM.

The chain carries TRBV6-1 and TRBJ1-1; 7 bases match TRBD1. Germline V gene lookup returns CDR1 MNHNS and CDR2 SASEGT. This CDR3 has 12 amino acids. J lost 11 bases, V lost 7 bases, and 10 bases had no gene match. The CDR3 DNA reads TGTGCCAGCAAGCTTTTAGGGGGCGATGCTTTCTTT. It is translated as CASKLLGGDAFF.

The genes are TRBV10-3 and TRBJ1-1, with a weak D call TRBD1 (5 bases). This CDR3 region has 15 residues. CDR1 and CDR2 from the germline V gene are ENHRY and SYGVKD. Deletions cut 7 bases from V and 3 bases from J, with 18 bases between. The DNA for the CDR3 is TGTGCCATCACACGGGTCCAAGGGGCAGACACTGAAGCTTTCTTT. This gives the protein CAITRVQGADTEAFF.

The V gene is TRBV7-9, the J gene TRBJ1-1; D uncertain. The germline gives CDR1 SEHNR, CDR2 FQNEAQ (reference sequence). The CDR3 is 14 amino acids. The V end was cut by 5 bases, the J end by 5 bases, with 15 bases between. CDR3 coding DNA: TGTGCCAGCAGCCTTATCCGGGAGTCTACTGAAGCTTTCTTT. Translating it yields CASSLIRESTEAFF.

J is TRBJ2-7 and V is TRBV5-4, with TRBD2 matching 9 bases. Losses at the gene ends were 2 bases for V and 1 base for J; bases not matched to a gene: 4. In germline, CDR1 is SGHNT, CDR2 YYREEE (reference sequence). The CDR3 length is 15 residues. CDR3 DNA sequence: TGTGCCAGCAGCTTACAAGCGGGAGGATCCTACGAGCAGTACTTC. Its protein is CASSLQAGGSYEQYF.

The chain recombines TRBV20-1 with TRBJ1-1; D gene uncertain. Germline-derived CDR1 and CDR2 are DFQATT and SNEGSKA (reference sequence). V was cut by 3 bases and J by 1 base, with 3 bases left in between. This CDR3 contains 11 residues. The CDR3 DNA follows: TGCAGTGCTAGCTGGAACACTGAAGCTTTCTTT. Translated, it gives CSASWNTEAFF.

V gene TRBV5-4 combines with J gene TRBJ2-5, with TRBD2 matching 8 bases. The CDR3 length is 14 residues. CDR1 is SGHNT, CDR2 YYREEE, per germline (reference sequence). J lost 7 bases, V lost 0 bases, and 5 bases had no gene match. CDR3 amino acids: CASSLDPAGGTQYF. The CDR3 DNA sequence: TGTGCCAGCAGCTTGGACCCTGCGGGGGGGACCCAGTACTTC.

The chain uses TRBV27 and TRBJ1-1; weak D call: TRBD1 (6 bases). The CDR3 contains 14 residues. Germline CDR1 is MNHEY and CDR2 is SMNVEV (reference sequence). V was pared by 4 bases and J by 6 bases, with 15 bases between. The CDR3 loop reads CASSSPPTGSEAFF. As DNA, the CDR3 is TGTGCCAGCAGTTCCCCTCCTACAGGGTCTGAAGCTTTCTTT.

This clone came up once. The chain recombines TRBV5-5 with TRBJ1-2; a possible D gene is TRBD1 (5 bases). The CDR3 runs to 14 residues. V gave up 0 bases and J gave up 10 bases, with 16 bases separating them. Germline V gives CDR1 SGHKS, CDR2 YYEKEE (reference sequence). The CDR3 is CASSLGVGRVTYTF. The CDR3 nucleotides are TGTGCCAGCAGCTTGGGGGTGGGCAGGGTCACCTACACCTTC.

This clone was seen a single time. This chain joins TRBV18 and TRBJ1-4; 7 bases map to TRBD1. Looked up from germline, CDR1 is KGHSH and CDR2 is LQKENI. V dropped 0 bases and J dropped 5; count of bases not matched to a gene: 9. This CDR3 has 17 amino acids. The DNA for the CDR3 is TGTGCCAGCTCACCACCTGACATGGGACAGAACAATGAAAAACTGTTTTTT. Translating gives CASSPPDMGQNNEKLFF.

The count of this clone is one. The chain recombines TRBV25-1 with TRBJ2-1; D is ambiguous. Per germline, CDR1 MGHDK and CDR2 SYGVNS. CDR3 length: 15 amino acids. Trimming removed 4 bases at V and 4 bases at J, with 14 bases between. The CDR3 reads CASSGVAVRYNEQFF. The CDR3, as DNA: TGTGCCAGCAGTGGTGTAGCTGTTAGGTACAATGAGCAGTTCTTC.

This rearrangement joins TRBV7-6 to TRBJ2-1, with D maybe TRBD1 (6 bases). This CDR3 comprises 18 residues. Germline-derived CDR1 and CDR2 are SGHVS and FNYEAQ. V was trimmed by 5 bases and J by 0 bases, leaving 20 bases between them. The CDR3 loop is CASSPYTGQAFSYNEQFF. CDR3 in DNA: TGTGCCAGCAGCCCCTATACGGGACAAGCTTTCTCCTACAATGAGCAGTTCTTC.

The V and J genes are TRBV30 and TRBJ1-5; tentatively, D is TRBD1 (5 bases). The CDR3 covers 13 residues. CDR1 and CDR2 (germline): GTSNPN, SVGIG (reference sequence). V shed 3 bases and J shed 7 bases, with 13 bases lying between them. CDR3 DNA sequence: TGTGCCTGGAGCGAGCAGGGCGGCCAGCCCCAGCATTTT. The encoded protein is CAWSEQGGQPQHF.

The chain has TRBV19 and TRBJ2-5, with D tentatively TRBD2 (7 bases). The CDR3 has 14 residues. V shed 10 bases and J shed 4 bases, with 19 bases lying between them. Germline V gives CDR1 LNHDA, CDR2 SQIVND (reference sequence). In DNA form, the CDR3 reads TGTGCCACCCAAAGTGGGGGGGGGCCAGAGACCCAGTACTTC. It translates to CATQSGGGPETQYF.

The V gene is TRBV28, the J gene TRBJ2-7, with 10 nucleotides matching TRBD2. The CDR3 is made up of 15 amino acids. Trimming cost V 6 bases and J 4 bases; bases outside gene matches: 9. Germline V gene sequence: CDR1 MDHEN, CDR2 SYDVKM. This CDR3 reads CASSPALAGVYEQYF. CDR3 DNA: TGTGCCAGCAGCCCAGCGCTAGCGGGAGTGTACGAGCAGTACTTC.

The CDR3: CASSFTVLETQYF. The DNA for the CDR3 is TGTGCCAGCAGCTTTACAGTTTTGGAGACCCAGTACTTC. V usage is TRBV7-9 and J usage is TRBJ2-5; D unresolved. The CDR3 runs to 13 residues. CDR1 SEHNR and CDR2 FQNEAQ come from the germline V gene (reference sequence). Trimming removed 3 bases at V and 5 bases at J, with 10 bases between.

This sequence joins TRBV7-9 and TRBJ2-1; 12 bases match TRBD1. J lost 0 bases, V lost 4 bases, and 10 bases had no gene match. The CDR3 loop spans 19 amino acids. In germline, CDR1 is SEHNR, CDR2 FQNEAQ (reference sequence). CDR3: CASSYRDRGPKSSYNEQFF. CDR3 DNA: TGTGCCAGCAGCTACCGGGACAGGGGGCCCAAGAGCTCCTACAATGAGCAGTTCTTC.